The 17 T cell receptor beta chains in this list originate from one sample, sequenced in a study of CD8+ T cells in alopecia areata. It was cDNA, reverse transcribed from extracted RNA, that served as the sequencing template. Sequencing was performed with immunoSEQ multiplex PCR; in TCRdb, only in-frame clones are kept and a portion is missing. Among more than 150,000 clones listed, 50% to 60% were seen once. The specimen was CD4+ T cells sorted from blood, collected at week 0. The receptor source for this set is a human donor with alopecia areata.

The chain recombines TRBV2 with TRBJ1-1; D remains unclear. Trimming took off 5 bases at V and 1 base at J, with 8 bases between the two ends. Germline V gene lookup returns CDR1 SNHLY and CDR2 FYNNEI. CDR3 length: 13 residues. CDR3 DNA: TGTGCCAGCAGTTTCAAGGAGAACACTGAAGCTTTCTTT. The encoded protein is CASSFKENTEAFF.

J is TRBJ2-5 and V is TRBV11-1; 9 bases align to TRBD2. Germline values: CDR1 SGHAT, CDR2 FQDESV (reference sequence). The CDR3 sequence is 16 residues long. The trim removed 11 bases at V and 5 bases at J, leaving 18 bases unmatched. DNA for the CDR3: TGTGCCCGTCGCGCGGGGGGGCCGGACCCCCGCGAGACCCAGTACTTC. Residues: CARRAGGPDPRETQYF.

This clone was observed a handful of times. V usage is TRBV19 and J usage is TRBJ1-2; D possibly corresponds to TRBD1 (5 bases). This CDR3 is 12 amino acids long. Germline CDR1 is LNHDA and CDR2 is SQIVND (reference sequence). Between the trimmed V and J ends, which lost 10 bases and 2 bases, there was a span of 11 bases. The CDR3 region is CATTRENYGYTF. Here the CDR3 DNA reads TGTGCCACTACCAGGGAGAACTATGGCTACACCTTC.

This clone was detected many times. This chain links TRBV29-1 with TRBJ2-4, with 11 bases that match TRBD1. J gave up 7 bases and V 6 bases, and 8 bases lay outside the gene matches. The CDR3 covers 14 residues. Germline V gives CDR1 SQVTM, CDR2 ANQGSEA. Written as DNA, the CDR3 is TGCAGCGTCAGACCGGGACAGGGGGTCAACATTCAGTACTTC. Translating gives CSVRPGQGVNIQYF.

V gene TRBV6-5 combines with J gene TRBJ2-3; 9 nucleotides agree with TRBD2. J gave up 3 bases and V 2 bases, and 6 bases lay outside the gene matches. The CDR3 has 16 amino acids. Germline V gene data show CDR1 as MNHEY and CDR2 as SVGAGI. CDR3 sequence: CASSYPLAGGTDTQYF. DNA of the CDR3: TGTGCCAGCAGTTACCCACTAGCGGGCGGGACAGATACGCAGTATTTT.

This clone was seen more than once but under ten times. The rearrangement links TRBV29-1 to TRBJ2-5; 11 nucleotides align to TRBD2. The CDR3 is 14 residues long. The germline V gene has CDR1 SQVTM and CDR2 ANQGSEA. With V trimmed by 4 bases and J by 4 bases, 5 bases remained unmatched. CDR3 bases: TGCAGCGTTGGACTAGCGGGGCCTGGAGAGACCCAGTACTTC. Translated: CSVGLAGPGETQYF.

The V call is TRBV6-5, the J call TRBJ1-5, with D uncertain. Trimming left V 6 bases short and J 0 bases short, with 12 bases between. CDR1 is MNHEY, CDR2 SVGAGI, per germline. This CDR3 is built from 15 residues. DNA of the CDR3: TGTGCCAGCAGCTACAAAGCGTATAGCAATCAGCCCCAGCATTTT. It specifies CASSYKAYSNQPQHF.

This chain uses TRBV30 with TRBJ2-7; tentative D call: TRBD2 (7 bases). The ends were cut back, 1 base at V and 5 bases at J, with 12 bases in the middle. Germline CDR1 is GTSNPN and CDR2 is SVGIG (reference sequence). This CDR3 is built from 13 residues. CDR3: CAWSGGGADEQYF. In DNA, the CDR3 is TGTGCCTGGAGTGGTGGGGGGGCTGACGAGCAGTACTTC.

This clone was seen once. The rearrangement joins TRBV7-9 to TRBJ1-6; 7 bases are shared with TRBD1. The CDR3 loop spans 18 amino acids. Germline loops: CDR1 SEHNR, CDR2 FQNEAQ (reference sequence). V was pared by 4 bases and J by 14 bases, with 23 bases of the junction left unmatched. CDR3 protein: CASSSQIPGQMIRPALHF. The CDR3 DNA is TGTGCCAGCAGCTCTCAAATACCGGGACAGATGATCCGTCCGGCCCTCCACTTT.

CDR3 in DNA: TGCAGCGTTGTTGAGGGCACCCAAGCTTTCTTT. Translation gives CSVVEGTQAFF. The chain recombines TRBV29-1 with TRBJ1-1; no clear D gene. This CDR3 spans 11 amino acids. Germline loops: CDR1 SQVTM, CDR2 ANQGSEA. V shed 4 bases and J shed 9 bases, with 12 bases lying between them.

The rearrangement uses TRBV7-2 and TRBJ1-1; TRBD1 matches at 7 bases. V gave up 5 bases and J gave up 1 base; unmatched junction bases: 4. The CDR3 is 14 amino acids. Germline values: CDR1 SGHTA, CDR2 FQGNSA. The CDR3 here is CASSPTGTNTEAFF. The CDR3 nucleotides are TGTGCCAGCAGCCCGACAGGGACGAACACTGAAGCTTTCTTT.

This clone turned up a few times. V is TRBV15 and J is TRBJ2-3; no reliable D call. Germline CDR1 and CDR2: LNHNV and YYDKDF (reference sequence). The CDR3 is made up of 14 amino acids. V lost 5 bases to trimming and J lost 2 bases, with 11 bases between them. The CDR3 sequence: CATSAERATDTQYF. The CDR3 DNA reads TGTGCCACCAGCGCGGAAAGGGCCACAGATACGCAGTATTTT.

V gene TRBV29-1 combines with J gene TRBJ2-2; the D is unclear. Germline V lookup: CDR1 SQVTM, CDR2 ANQGSEA. The CDR3 has 12 amino acids. V gave up 4 bases and J gave up 5 bases, with 8 bases separating them. CDR3 sequence: CSVGWGTGELFF. The CDR3, as DNA: TGCAGCGTTGGATGGGGAACCGGGGAGCTGTTTTTT.

The chain links TRBV2 to TRBJ2-3; 7 bases line up with TRBD2. This CDR3 has 10 amino acids. Germline loops: CDR1 SNHLY, CDR2 FYNNEI. The ends lost 6 bases at V and 15 bases at J; junction bases unmatched: 6. CDR3 coding DNA: TGTGCCAGCAGAGAGGCGACTAGCTATTTT. This encodes CASREATSYF.

The table lists this clone with a few counts. The rearrangement joins TRBV9 to TRBJ1-5; the D is unclear. CDR3 size: 14 residues. CDR1 and CDR2 (germline): SGDLS, YYNGEE. V was cut by 2 bases and J by 6 bases, with 12 bases left in between. CDR3 amino acids: CASSVGMYGQPQHF. In DNA, the CDR3 is TGTGCCAGCAGCGTCGGCATGTACGGTCAGCCCCAGCATTTT.

This clone was detected a few times. In nucleotides, the CDR3 is TGTGCCAGCAGCCCACGGAACGCCAATGAAAAACTGTTTTTT. Translation: CASSPRNANEKLFF. The chain employs TRBV14 and TRBJ1-4; no clear D gene. Germline V CDR1 and CDR2: SGHDN, FVKESK. V lost 4 bases to trimming and J lost 5 bases, with 11 bases between them. The CDR3 is made up of 14 amino acids.

The rearrangement joins TRBV15 to TRBJ1-2; 7 bases line up with TRBD1. Germline V lookup: CDR1 LNHNV, CDR2 YYDKDF (reference sequence). The CDR3 spans 14 residues. The V and J ends lost 0 bases and 7 bases, in that order; junction bases with no gene match: 5. The CDR3 reads CATSRDRRGGGYTF. In nucleotides, the CDR3 is TGTGCCACCAGCAGAGATCGCAGGGGGGGTGGCTACACCTTC.